This TCR beta chain was sequenced in a study of ipilimumab plus nivolumab after autologous stem cell transplantation. The wider study: Patients received a median of 5 ipilimumab and 8 or 9 nivolumab doses. Both relapsed and primary refractory DLBCL were included. Study findings and constraints: The authors say TCR, Treg and microbiome findings warrant further study.

TCRdb's copy holds only in-frame clones and misses some; the assay was immunoSEQ multiplex PCR. In the table there are about 16,000 clones, around 68% of which are singletons. With regard to this clone: Its antigen is unidentified.

Checkpoint therapy with ipilimumab 1 mg/kg began 14 to 28 days after transplant. The sequences come from PBMCs, collected in a trial of ipilimumab plus nivolumab as post-transplant consolidation. The sequence was obtained from a male donor with diffuse large B-cell lymphoma.

The CDR3 sequence is CASSLGGGGYEQYF. CDR3 DNA: TGTGCCAGCAGCTTAGGGGGGGGCGGCTACGAGCAGTACTTC. This sequence joins TRBV11-2 and TRBJ2-7, with D possibly being TRBD2 (7 bases). V lost 1 base to trimming and J lost 3 bases, with 10 bases between them. This CDR3 comprises 14 residues. Germline V CDR1 and CDR2: SGHAT, FQNNGV. Complete variable domain (other parts from reference TRBV11-2 and TRBJ2-7): EAGVAQSPRYKIIEKRQSVAFWCNPISGHATLYWYQQILGQGPKLLIQFQNNGVVDDSQLPKDRFSAERLKGVDSTLKIQPAKLEDSAVYLCASSLGGGGYEQYFGPGTRLTVT.